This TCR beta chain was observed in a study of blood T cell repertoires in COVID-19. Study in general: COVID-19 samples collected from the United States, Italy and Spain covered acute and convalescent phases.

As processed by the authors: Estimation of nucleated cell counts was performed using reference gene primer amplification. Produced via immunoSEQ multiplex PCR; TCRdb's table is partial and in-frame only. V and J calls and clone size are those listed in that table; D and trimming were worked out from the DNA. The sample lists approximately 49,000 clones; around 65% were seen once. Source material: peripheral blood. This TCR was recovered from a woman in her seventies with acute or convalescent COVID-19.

The CDR3 protein is CASSPIQAGGVRRETQYF. CDR3 DNA sequence: TGTGCCAGCAGTCCCATCCAGGCGGGGGGAGTTCGTCGGGAGACCCAGTACTTC. V and J are TRBV14 and TRBJ2-5; 8 bases align to TRBD2. The CDR3 is 18 amino acids. V was pared by 6 bases and J by 5 bases, with 20 bases of the junction left unmatched. Germline lookup yields CDR1 SGHDN and CDR2 FVKESK.